The present TCR beta chain was sequenced within a study of beta chain features in type 1 diabetes. Study context: Cell yields, age and gender were similar between patients and healthy donors.

Study conclusions and caveats: Although PCR might favor shorter templates, it would do so equally in patients and controls. Type 1 diabetes patients had TCRB CDR3s that were shorter (moderately but significantly so) in all four CD4+ subsets. Reduced insertions and increased deletions marked VDJ junctions in type 1 diabetes patients.

V was cut by 4 bases and J by 3 bases, with 10 bases left in between. CDR1 SGHRS and CDR2 YFSETQ come from the germline V gene. The CDR3 loop spans 13 amino acids. As every portion of the isolated RNA was reverse transcribed, the sequencing read expressed TCRB transcripts. Assay used: immunoSEQ multiplex PCR; TCRdb lists only in-frame clones, some missing. The profile shows about 450,000 clones, over 9.5% of them singletons. With regard to this clone: Its specificity is not known.

The sequencing sample was made of naive CD4+ T cells from blood. The chain recombines TRBV5-1 with TRBJ2-5; D tentatively fits TRBD1 or TRBD2 (5 bases each). The sequence derives from a woman between 18 and 30 years old in good health. The CDR3 DNA reads as TGCGCCAGCAGCCGGGACCCAGAAGAGACCCAGTACTTC. Protein product: CASSRDPEETQYF.